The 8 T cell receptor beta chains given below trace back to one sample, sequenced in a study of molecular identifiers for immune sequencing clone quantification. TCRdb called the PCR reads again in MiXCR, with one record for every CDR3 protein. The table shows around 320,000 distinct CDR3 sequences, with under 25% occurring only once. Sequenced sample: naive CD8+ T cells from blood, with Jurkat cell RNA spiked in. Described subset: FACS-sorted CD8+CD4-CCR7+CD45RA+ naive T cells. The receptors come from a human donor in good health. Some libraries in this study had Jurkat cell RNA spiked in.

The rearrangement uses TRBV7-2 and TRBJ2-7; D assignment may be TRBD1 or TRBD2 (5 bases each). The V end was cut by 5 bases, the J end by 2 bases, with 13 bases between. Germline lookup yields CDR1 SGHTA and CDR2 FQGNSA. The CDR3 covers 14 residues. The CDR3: CASSIVQGAYEQYF. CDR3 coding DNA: TGTGCCAGCAGCATAGTGCAGGGAGCCTACGAGCAGTACTTC. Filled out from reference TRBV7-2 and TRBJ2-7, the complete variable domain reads GAGVSQSPSNKVTEKGKDVELRCDPISGHTALYWYRQSLGQGLEFLIYFQGNSAPDKSGLPSDRFSAERTGGSVSTLTIQRTQQEDSAVYLCASSIVQGAYEQYFGPGTRLTVT.

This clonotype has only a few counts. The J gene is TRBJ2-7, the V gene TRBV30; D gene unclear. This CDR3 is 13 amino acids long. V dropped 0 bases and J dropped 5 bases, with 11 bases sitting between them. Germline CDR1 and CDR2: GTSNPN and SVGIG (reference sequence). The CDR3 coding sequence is TGTGCCTGGAGTGTAAGCTTTGGTGACGAGCAGTACTTC. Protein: CAWSVSFGDEQYF.

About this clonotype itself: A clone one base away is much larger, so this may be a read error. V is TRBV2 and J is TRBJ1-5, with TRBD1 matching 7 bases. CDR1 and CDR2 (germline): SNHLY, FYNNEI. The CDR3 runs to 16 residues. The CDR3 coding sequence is TGTGCCAGCGGTGAAGGGTTGGCCCAGGGGGATCAGCCCCAGCATTTT. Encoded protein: CASGEGLAQGDQPQHF.

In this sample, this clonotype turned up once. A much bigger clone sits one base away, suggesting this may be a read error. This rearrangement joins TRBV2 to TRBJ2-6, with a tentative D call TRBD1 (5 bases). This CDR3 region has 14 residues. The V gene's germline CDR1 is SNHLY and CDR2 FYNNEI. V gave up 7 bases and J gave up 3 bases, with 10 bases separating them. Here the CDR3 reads CASTRDGGANVLTF. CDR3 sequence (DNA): TGTGCCAGCACCAGGGATGGTGGGGCCAACGTCCTGACTTTC.

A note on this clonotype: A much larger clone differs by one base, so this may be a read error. The CDR3 reads CARSRSGGYTDTQYF. DNA of the CDR3: TGTGCCAGAAGCCGCAGCGGGGGGTACACAGATACGCAGTATTTT. This chain uses TRBV7-4 with TRBJ2-3, with 9 bases that match TRBD2. This CDR3 contains 15 residues. With 9 bases clipped from V and 2 bases from J, the junction kept 9 bases outside the gene matches. Germline V gene lookup returns CDR1 SGHVT and CDR2 SQSDAQ.

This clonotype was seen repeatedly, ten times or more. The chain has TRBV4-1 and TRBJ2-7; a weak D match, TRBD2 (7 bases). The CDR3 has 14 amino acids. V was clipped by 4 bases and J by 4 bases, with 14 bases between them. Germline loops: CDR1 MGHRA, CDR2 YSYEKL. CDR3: CASSPRAGAYEQYF. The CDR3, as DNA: TGCGCCAGCAGCCCCAGGGCGGGGGCGTACGAGCAGTACTTC.

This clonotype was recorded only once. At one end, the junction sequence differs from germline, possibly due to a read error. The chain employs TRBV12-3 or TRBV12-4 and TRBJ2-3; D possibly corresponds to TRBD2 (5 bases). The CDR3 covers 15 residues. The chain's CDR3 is CASTLGFASTDTHYF. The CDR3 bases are TGTGCCAGCACTCTCGGATTCGCTAGCACAGATACGCACTATTTT.

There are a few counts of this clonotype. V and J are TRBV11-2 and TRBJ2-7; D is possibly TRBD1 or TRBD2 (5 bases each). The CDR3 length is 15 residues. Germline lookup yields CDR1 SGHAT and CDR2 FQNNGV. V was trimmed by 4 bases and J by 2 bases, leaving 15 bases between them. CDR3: CASSSTGTDAYEQYF. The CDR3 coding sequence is TGTGCCAGCAGCTCTACCGGGACGGATGCCTACGAGCAGTACTTC. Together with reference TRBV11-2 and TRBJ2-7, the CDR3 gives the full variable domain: EAGVAQSPRYKIIEKRQSVAFWCNPISGHATLYWYQQILGQGPKLLIQFQNNGVVDDSQLPKDRFSAERLKGVDSTLKIQPAKLEDSAVYLCASSSTGTDAYEQYFGPGTRLTVT.